This T cell receptor beta chain is drawn from a study of human T cells and chemical hapten exposure. The table lists this clonotype with many counts. Researchers extracted total RNA from unfractionated whole blood. Unique molecular identifiers were affixed to discrete cDNA molecules within the library. TCRdb used MiXCR to reprocess the 5' RACE reads, holding one entry per CDR3 protein. The sample contains roughly 81,000 distinct CDR3 sequences, around 15% of which appear only once. CDR1 GTSNPN and CDR2 SVGIG come from the germline V gene (reference sequence). This CDR3 contains 16 residues. Trimming removed 4 bases at V and 0 bases at J, with 13 bases between.

This clonotype was obtained from a female donor in good health. This chain uses TRBV30 with TRBJ2-6; D gene unclear. CDR3 loop: CAWIVVDHSGANVLTF. DNA for the CDR3: TGTGCCTGGATCGTGGTGGACCACTCTGGGGCCAACGTCCTGACTTTC.